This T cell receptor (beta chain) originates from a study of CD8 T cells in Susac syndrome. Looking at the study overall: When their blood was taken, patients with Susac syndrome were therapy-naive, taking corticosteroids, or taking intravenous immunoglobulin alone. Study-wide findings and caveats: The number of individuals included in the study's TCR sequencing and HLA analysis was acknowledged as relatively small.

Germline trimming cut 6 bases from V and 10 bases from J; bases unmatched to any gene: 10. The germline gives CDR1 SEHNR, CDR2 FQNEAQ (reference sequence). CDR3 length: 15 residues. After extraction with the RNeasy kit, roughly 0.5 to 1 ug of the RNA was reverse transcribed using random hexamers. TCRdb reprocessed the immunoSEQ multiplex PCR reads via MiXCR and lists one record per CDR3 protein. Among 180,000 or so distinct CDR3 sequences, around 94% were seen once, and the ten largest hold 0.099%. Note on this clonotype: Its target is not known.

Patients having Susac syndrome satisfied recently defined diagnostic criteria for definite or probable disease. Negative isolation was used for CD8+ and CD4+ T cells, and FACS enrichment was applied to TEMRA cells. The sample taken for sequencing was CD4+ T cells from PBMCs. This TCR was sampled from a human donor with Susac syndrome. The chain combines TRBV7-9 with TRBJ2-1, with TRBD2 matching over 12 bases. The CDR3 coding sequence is TGTGCCAGCAGTTACATGCCGGGACTAGCGGGCGAGCAGTTCTTC. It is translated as CASSYMPGLAGEQFF.